Listed below are T cell receptor beta chains from one sample, sequenced in a study of CD8 T cells in ankylosing spondylitis. TCRdb used MiXCR to reprocess the 5' RACE reads, holding one entry per CDR3 protein. The sample yields roughly 100,000 distinct CDR3 sequences, around 24% seen once. The sequencing sample was made of synovial fluid, either unsorted or a sorted T cell fraction (not recorded which). Receptor source: a male donor with ankylosing spondylitis. Both conserved end residues are part of each CDR3. Size is omitted from some rows. Given values are once, few, many or a class for expanded clones.

abundance: few; v_gene: TRBV24-1; j_gene: TRBJ1-5; CDR3aa: CATSGQGRRDYSNQPQHF
abundance: few; v_gene: TRBV20-1; j_gene: TRBJ1-5; CDR3aa: CSARGGNQPQHF
abundance: few; v_gene: TRBV12-3/TRBV12-4; j_gene: TRBJ2-5; CDR3aa: CASSLGFRETQYF
abundance: many; v_gene: TRBV6-5; j_gene: TRBJ1-2; CDR3aa: CASSYTGQGGAGGYTF
abundance: .; v_gene: TRBV20-1; j_gene: TRBJ2-2; CDR3aa: CSARDWASGTGDTGELFF
abundance: once; v_gene: TRBV5-1; j_gene: TRBJ2-1; CDR3aa: CASSLGSGRTSGQFF
abundance: .; v_gene: TRBV20-1; j_gene: TRBJ2-7; CDR3aa: CSATPSGAYEQYF
abundance: .; v_gene: TRBV19; j_gene: TRBJ2-2; CDR3aa: CASSFLSGSMTGELFF
abundance: few; v_gene: TRBV20-1; j_gene: TRBJ2-6; CDR3aa: CSARSGAGANVLTF
abundance: .; v_gene: TRBV28; j_gene: TRBJ2-3; CDR3aa: CASTQAGAVADTQYF
abundance: .; v_gene: TRBV30; j_gene: TRBJ2-1; CDR3aa: CAWSPGQYNEQFF
abundance: .; v_gene: TRBV7-2; j_gene: TRBJ2-1; CDR3aa: CASSKDRAYNEQFF
abundance: few; v_gene: TRBV4-1; j_gene: TRBJ2-1; CDR3aa: CASSRHLGEQFF
abundance: .; v_gene: TRBV6-5; j_gene: TRBJ2-2; CDR3aa: CVSSYRAIGNTGELFF
abundance: .; v_gene: TRBV18; j_gene: TRBJ2-3; CDR3aa: CASSTNTDTQYF
abundance: .; v_gene: TRBV5-1; j_gene: TRBJ2-1; CDR3aa: CASSSGTSLHNEQFF
abundance: many; v_gene: TRBV7-2; j_gene: TRBJ2-4; CDR3aa: CASSLAAGNNWGKNIQYF
abundance: few; v_gene: TRBV27; j_gene: TRBJ1-4; CDR3aa: CASSLNRGEKLFF
abundance: .; v_gene: TRBV28; j_gene: TRBJ2-3; CDR3aa: CASSFYGTRGLYTDTQYF
abundance: .; v_gene: TRBV19; j_gene: TRBJ2-2; CDR3aa: CASKTSTNTGELFF
abundance: many; v_gene: TRBV5-5; j_gene: TRBJ1-3; CDR3aa: CASSWGSGNTIYF
abundance: few; v_gene: TRBV30; j_gene: TRBJ1-6; CDR3aa: CAWSLGDDSPLHF
abundance: .; v_gene: TRBV5-1; j_gene: TRBJ2-6; CDR3aa: CASSSGVDGANVLTF
abundance: .; v_gene: TRBV5-4; j_gene: TRBJ1-2; CDR3aa: CASSSGEANYGYTF
abundance: .; v_gene: TRBV25-1; j_gene: TRBJ2-5; CDR3aa: CASSPLGYETQYF
abundance: .; v_gene: TRBV28; j_gene: TRBJ2-7; CDR3aa: CASKGMGGYEQYF
abundance: few; v_gene: TRBV16; j_gene: TRBJ2-6; CDR3aa: CASSQSIDSGANVLTF
abundance: few; v_gene: TRBV18; j_gene: TRBJ2-1; CDR3aa: CASSPTTSGFSNEQFF
abundance: .; v_gene: TRBV29-1; j_gene: TRBJ1-4; CDR3aa: CSVWGTNEKLFF
abundance: .; v_gene: TRBV12-3/TRBV12-4; j_gene: TRBJ1-2; CDR3aa: CASSRGGQLSGYTF
abundance: .; v_gene: TRBV2; j_gene: TRBJ2-1; CDR3aa: CASSVRGIGEQFF
abundance: many; v_gene: TRBV7-2; j_gene: TRBJ2-7; CDR3aa: CASSLASGLASPYEQYF
abundance: many; v_gene: TRBV29-1; j_gene: TRBJ2-3; CDR3aa: CSVGGQGTDTQYF
abundance: once; v_gene: TRBV5-5; j_gene: TRBJ2-1; CDR3aa: CASSLRRDSYNEQFF
abundance: .; v_gene: TRBV20-1; j_gene: TRBJ1-1; CDR3aa: CSARDGSPRNTEAFF
abundance: .; v_gene: TRBV24-1; j_gene: TRBJ1-2; CDR3aa: CATSRDTGSGYTF
abundance: many; v_gene: TRBV12-3/TRBV12-4; j_gene: TRBJ2-3; CDR3aa: CASRKGQGARDTQYF
abundance: .; v_gene: TRBV4-1; j_gene: TRBJ1-5; CDR3aa: CASSLRGGFNQPQHF
abundance: many; v_gene: TRBV7-2; j_gene: TRBJ1-1; CDR3aa: CASSLGGGGGTEAFF
abundance: few; v_gene: TRBV12-3/TRBV12-4; j_gene: TRBJ2-1; CDR3aa: CASSGRLAASSYNEQFF
abundance: medium-sized; v_gene: TRBV11-1; j_gene: TRBJ2-4; CDR3aa: CASSELWTSQNIQYF